This entry lists 14 T cell receptor beta chains sequenced from one sample in a study of neurological immune-mediated disorders. TCRdb called the 5' RACE reads again in MiXCR, with one record for every CDR3 protein. Of roughly 20,000 distinct CDR3 sequences in the sample, 17% are singletons; the top ten hold roughly 6.9%. Sequencing input: CD8+ T cells from blood. The source is a woman between 18 and 30 years old with multiple sclerosis.

This clonotype was seen ten or more times. The chain is built from TRBV20-1 and TRBJ1-5; D gene uncertain. The CDR3 contains 12 residues. Germline V gene data show CDR1 as DFQATT and CDR2 as SNEGSKA (reference sequence). The V end was cut by 3 bases, the J end by 5 bases, with 8 bases between. The CDR3 is CSASWGDQPQHF. In DNA, the CDR3 is TGCAGTGCTAGTTGGGGAGATCAGCCCCAGCATTTT.

The V gene is TRBV2, the J gene TRBJ1-5, with unresolved D. The CDR3 has 16 amino acids. V shed 7 bases and J shed 0 bases, with 16 bases lying between them. CDR1 is SNHLY, CDR2 FYNNEI, per germline. In nucleotides, the CDR3 is TGTGCCAGCAAAGGTGACCGGTCCCATAGCAATCAGCCCCAGCATTTT. Its translation is CASKGDRSHSNQPQHF. Looking up the rest from reference TRBV2 and TRBJ1-5 gives the full variable domain: EPEVTQTPSHQVTQMGQEVILRCVPISNHLYFYWYRQILGQKVEFLVSFYNNEISEKSEIFDDQFSVERPDGSNFTLKIRSTKLEDSAMYFCASKGDRSHSNQPQHFGDGTRLSIL.

Relative to its sample, this clonotype is medium-sized. The chain carries TRBV20-1 and TRBJ2-1; 7 positions match TRBD2. CDR3 length: 12 amino acids. Trimming took 3 bases from V and 9 from J; bases not matched to a gene: 5. Germline CDR1 DFQATT, CDR2 SNEGSKA (reference sequence). In DNA, the CDR3 is TGCAGTGCTAGTCGGCGGGAGTCTGAGCAGTTCTTC. As protein: CSASRRESEQFF.

This clonotype occurred many times. The chain uses TRBV5-1 and TRBJ2-2, with D uncertain. V lost 0 bases and J 1 base, leaving 7 bases between the germline ends. The CDR3 consists of 15 residues. Per germline, CDR1 SGHRS and CDR2 YFSETQ. In DNA form, the CDR3 reads TGCGCCAGCAGCTTGGAAGCAGTGAACACCGGGGAGCTGTTTTTT. As protein: CASSLEAVNTGELFF. The full variable domain, completed using reference TRBV5-1 and TRBJ2-2, is KAGVTQTPRYLIKTRGQQVTLSCSPISGHRSVSWYQQTPGQGLQFLFEYFSETQRNKGNFPGRFSGRQFSNSRSEMNVSTLELGDSALYLCASSLEAVNTGELFFGEGSRLTVL.

This clonotype has at least ten counts. The chain employs TRBV7-9 and TRBJ2-2, with a possible D match to TRBD1 (6 bases). The CDR3 contains 16 residues. CDR1 and CDR2 from the germline V gene are SEHNR and FQNEAQ (reference sequence). Trimming took off 0 bases at V and 4 bases at J, with 12 bases between the two ends. Written as DNA, the CDR3 is TGTGCCAGCAGCTTAGCGCCGACAGGTACCACCGGGGAGCTGTTTTTT. Translation gives CASSLAPTGTTGELFF.

This clonotype occurred many times. The chain joins TRBV29-1 to TRBJ1-5, with D unclear. This CDR3 has 12 amino acids. Germline CDR1 SQVTM, CDR2 ANQGSEA. V was shortened by 1 base and J by 2 bases, with 3 bases between the two germline ends. The CDR3 sequence is CSVEGGNQPQHF. The CDR3 nucleotides read TGCAGCGTTGAAGGGGGCAATCAGCCCCAGCATTTT.

This clonotype came up a few times. A much more abundant neighbour one base away suggests this may be a read error. This rearrangement joins TRBV7-9 to TRBJ2-3, with 12 bases that match TRBD2. V shed 6 bases and J 5 bases; nucleotides not matched to a gene: 6. CDR1 and CDR2 (germline): SEHNR, FQNEAQ (reference sequence). The CDR3 contains 15 residues. CDR3 protein: CASRGLAGTIDTQYF. Written as DNA, the CDR3 is TGTGCCAGCAGAGGACTAGCGGGGACCATAGATACGCAGTATTTT.

This clonotype was recorded many times. The chain has TRBV6-2 or TRBV6-3 and TRBJ2-1, with D maybe TRBD1 (5 bases). The CDR3 extends over 15 amino acids. The germline V gene encodes CDR1 MNHEY and CDR2 SVGEGT. V lost 2 bases, J lost 5 bases, and 13 bases lay in between. CDR3 nucleotides: TGTGCCAGCAGTTACCTATGGGCCAGGGACAATGAGCAGTTCTTC. The encoded protein is CASSYLWARDNEQFF.

This clonotype was picked up many times. The chain couples TRBV12-3 or TRBV12-4 to TRBJ1-2, with unresolved D. There are 14 residues in the CDR3. Trimming stripped 1 base from V and 2 bases from J, with 8 bases between. The CDR3 sequence: CASSLGLANYGYTF. Written as DNA, the CDR3 is TGTGCCAGCAGTTTAGGGTTGGCAAACTATGGCTACACCTTC.

The chain joins TRBV20-1 to TRBJ1-5, with D uncertain. The ends were cut back, 4 bases at V and 5 bases at J, with 12 bases in the middle. The CDR3 has 13 amino acids. From germline, CDR1 is DFQATT and CDR2 SNEGSKA (reference sequence). CDR3 sequence: CSATYGEYQPQHF. As DNA, the CDR3 is TGCAGTGCTACGTACGGGGAATATCAGCCCCAGCATTTT.

This clonotype was seen only once. V and J are TRBV18 and TRBJ2-5; no definite D call. Near its end, the DNA agrees better with TRBJ2-7, so the J call may be wrong. The CDR3 totals 13 residues. Looked up from germline, CDR1 is KGHSH and CDR2 is LQKENI. In DNA, the CDR3 is TGTGCCAGCTCGCCTAGGGATTCATACGAGCAGTACTTC. Protein sequence: CASSPRDSYEQYF.

At least ten counts were recorded for this clonotype. The chain recombines TRBV5-1 with TRBJ2-6, with D possibly matching TRBD1 (5 bases). With 5 bases removed from V and 4 bases from J, the gap between germline ends came to 10 bases. The length of the CDR3 is 14 residues. Germline V gene sequence: CDR1 SGHRS, CDR2 YFSETQ. The CDR3 DNA follows: TGCGCCAGCAGTCTGGGGCGCGGGGCCAACGTCCTGACTTTC. Translated, it gives CASSLGRGANVLTF.

This clonotype was recorded many times. The chain links TRBV28 to TRBJ2-5; 8 nucleotides align to TRBD1. The CDR3 sequence is 13 residues long. The V gene's germline CDR1 is MDHEN and CDR2 SYDVKM. V lost 3 bases to trimming and J lost 4 bases; unmatched junction nucleotides: 1. CDR3 residues: CASSLDRVETQYF. CDR3 nucleotides: TGTGCCAGCAGTTTGGACAGGGTAGAGACCCAGTACTTC.

This clonotype was counted at least ten times. This chain links TRBV21-1 with TRBJ2-1; the tabulated D call, TRBD1, remains unverified against the DNA. TRBV21-1 is a known pseudogene. This CDR3 comprises 15 residues. CDR3 coding DNA: TGTGCCAGCAGCAAAGGTCAAGGGGGCTACAATGAGCAGTTCTTC. Translated, it gives CASSKGQGGYNEQFF.